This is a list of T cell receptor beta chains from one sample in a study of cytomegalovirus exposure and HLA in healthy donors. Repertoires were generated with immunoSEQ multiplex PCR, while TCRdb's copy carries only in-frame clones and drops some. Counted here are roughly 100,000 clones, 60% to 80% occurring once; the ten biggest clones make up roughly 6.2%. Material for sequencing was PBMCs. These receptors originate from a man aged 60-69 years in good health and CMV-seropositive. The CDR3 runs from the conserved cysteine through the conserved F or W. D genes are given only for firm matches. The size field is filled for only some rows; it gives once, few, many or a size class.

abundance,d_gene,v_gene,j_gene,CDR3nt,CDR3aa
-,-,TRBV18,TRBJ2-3,TGTGCCAGCTCACCGGGTGGGGCCGAGACAGATACGCAGTATTTT,CASSPGGAETDTQYF
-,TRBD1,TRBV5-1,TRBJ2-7,TGCGCCAGCAGCTTGGGGCTTGCGGGACAGGGAGCGGACGAGCAGTACTTC,CASSLGLAGQGADEQYF
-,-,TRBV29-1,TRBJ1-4,TGCAGCGCCCAAGAGGGGGGGAATGAAAAACTGTTTTTT,CSAQEGGNEKLFF
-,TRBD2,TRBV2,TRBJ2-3,TGTGCCAGCAGTCCTAGCGGGGGTCGGAATACGCAGTATTTT,CASSPSGGRNTQYF
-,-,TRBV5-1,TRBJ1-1,TGCGCCAGCAGCTTTTTTTTAGAGGCCGGGGACACTGAAGCTTTCTTT,CASSFFLEAGDTEAFF
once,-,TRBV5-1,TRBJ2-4,TGCGCCAGCAGCTATCTCGGGACTGTAGCCAAAAACATTCAGTACTTC,CASSYLGTVAKNIQYF
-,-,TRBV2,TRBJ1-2,TGTGCCAGCAGTGAGGGCAGTAACTATGGCTACACCTTC,CASSEGSNYGYTF
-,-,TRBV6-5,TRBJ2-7,TGTGCCAGCAGCCATGGACAGACCTACGAGCAGCACTTC,CASSHGQTYEQHF
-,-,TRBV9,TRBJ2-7,TGTGCCAGCAGCGTAGGTGGGCAGGCTGCCTACGAGCAGTACTTC,CASSVGGQAAYEQYF
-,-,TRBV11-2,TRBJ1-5,TGTGCCAGCAGCCCCGGGGTGGGACAGCCCCAGCATTTT,CASSPGVGQPQHF
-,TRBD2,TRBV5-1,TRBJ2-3,TGCGCCAGCAGCTCCAGAGCGGGGGCGAACACAGATACGCAGTATTTT,CASSSRAGANTDTQYF
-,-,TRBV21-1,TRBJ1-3,TGTGCCAGCAGCACACGTAACCGGGACAGGCTCAGAAACACCATATATTTT,CASSTRNRDRLRNTIYF
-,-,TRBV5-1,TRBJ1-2,TGCGCCAGCAGCTTGGCCGGGATTGGCTACACCTTC,CASSLAGIGYTF
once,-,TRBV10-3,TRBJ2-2,TGTGCCAGCGCGCCCGGGACACTTAACACCGGGGAGCTGTTTTTT,CASAPGTLNTGELFF
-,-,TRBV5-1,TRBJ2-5,TGCGCCAGCAGCTTGGACAGGGTGGAGACCCAGTACTTC,CASSLDRVETQYF